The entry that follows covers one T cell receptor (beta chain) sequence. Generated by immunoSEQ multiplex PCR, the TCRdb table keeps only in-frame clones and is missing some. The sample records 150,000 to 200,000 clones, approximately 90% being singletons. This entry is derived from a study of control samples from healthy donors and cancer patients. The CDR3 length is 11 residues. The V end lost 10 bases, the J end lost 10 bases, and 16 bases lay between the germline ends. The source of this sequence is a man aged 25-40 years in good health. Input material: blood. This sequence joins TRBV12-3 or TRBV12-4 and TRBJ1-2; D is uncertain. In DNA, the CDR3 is TGTGCCACCCGGCGGAGTTTTTCCTACACCTTC. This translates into CATRRSFSYTF.